The 31 T cell receptor beta chains below come from one sample, sequenced in a study of PD-L1 blockade in urothelial cancer listed by TCRdb under 2017. Library preparation employed the immunoSEQ multiplex PCR assay. Here the immuneACCESS table is served through TCRdb, limited to in-frame sequences with V and J called. Missing clones are a known gap in these copies; in checked studies unresolved V genes cover under half, and the rest lacks a known reason. This sample lists more than 35,000 clones; 90% were detected once. The ten most abundant clones make up around 8.3% of the sample. This sample comprised PBMCs, obtained around atezolizumab (anti-PD-L1) treatment. The receptors originated from an older man with urothelial cancer.

The V and J genes are TRBV28 and TRBJ2-1; tentatively, D is TRBD1 (5 bases). V was cut by 7 bases and J by 8 bases, with 18 bases left in between. The CDR3 extends over 14 amino acids. In germline, CDR1 is MDHEN, CDR2 SYDVKM. The CDR3 region is CASTGAGFIYEQFF. Written as DNA, the CDR3 is TGTGCCAGCACTGGGGCTGGGTTTATCTATGAGCAGTTCTTC.

This chain links TRBV7-9 with TRBJ2-3; TRBD2 matches at 14 bases. The length of the CDR3 is 17 residues. The germline gives CDR1 SEHNR, CDR2 FQNEAQ (reference sequence). The V gene end was trimmed by 0 bases and the J gene end by 3 bases; junction bases not matched to a gene: 2. CDR3 DNA: TGTGCCAGCAGCTTAGCGGGACTAGCGGGAGTAACAGATACGCAGTATTTT. This translates into CASSLAGLAGVTDTQYF.

V gene TRBV19 combines with J gene TRBJ2-3, with D possibly matching TRBD2 (5 bases). The CDR3 contains 15 residues. Germline lookup yields CDR1 LNHDA and CDR2 SQIVND (reference sequence). V was pared by 6 bases and J by 0 bases, with 13 bases between. In nucleotides, the CDR3 is TGTGCCAGTAGATTGGGAGCAACTAGCACAGATACGCAGTATTTT. Residues: CASRLGATSTDTQYF.

The chain recombines TRBV28 with TRBJ2-2, with a weak D call TRBD2 (7 bases). The V gene lost 8 bases and the J gene lost 1 base, with 11 bases spanning the gap. CDR3 length: 14 residues. The germline V gene encodes CDR1 MDHEN and CDR2 SYDVKM. CDR3 sequence: CASVGGRNTGELFF. For the CDR3, the DNA is TGTGCCAGCGTCGGGGGGCGGAACACCGGGGAGCTGTTTTTT.

J is TRBJ1-2 and V is TRBV5-4; the D gene is possibly TRBD1 (5 bases). The CDR3 length is 14 residues. V lost 4 bases and J lost 4, with 14 bases in between. Germline-derived CDR1 and CDR2 are SGHNT and YYREEE (reference sequence). The CDR3 loop reads CASSAGLSSYGYTF. Written as DNA, the CDR3 is TGTGCCAGCAGCGCGGGACTTTCAAGCTATGGCTACACCTTC.

The CDR3 region is CASGLPRGRGYEQYF. The CDR3 nucleotides read TGTGCTAGTGGTTTGCCTAGGGGGAGAGGGTACGAGCAGTACTTC. This chain joins TRBV12-5 and TRBJ2-7; TRBD1 might be the D (6 bases). Germline V gives CDR1 LGHNT, CDR2 FRNRAP. Between the trimmed V and J ends, which lost 2 bases and 4 bases, there was a span of 15 bases. The CDR3 sequence is 15 residues long.

This chain connects TRBV7-2 to TRBJ1-3; possibly TRBD1 for D (6 bases). The CDR3 extends over 16 amino acids. With 5 bases removed from V and 2 bases from J, the gap between germline ends came to 16 bases. The germline V gene has CDR1 SGHTA and CDR2 FQGNSA. The CDR3 region has the DNA TGTGCCAGCAGCCACCGAGGGGGGGGGCCTGGAAACACCATATATTTT. Protein sequence: CASSHRGGGPGNTIYF.

DNA of the CDR3: TGTGCCAGCATCCGGGTAGTTAGCGATGAGCAGTTCTTC. Translated, it gives CASIRVVSDEQFF. The gene calls are TRBV27 and TRBJ2-1; TRBD2 is a possible D gene (5 bases). The germline CDR1 and CDR2 sequences are MNHEY and SMNVEV (reference sequence). The CDR3 is 13 amino acids. Trimming removed 7 bases at V and 8 bases at J, with 15 bases between.

The chain links TRBV27 to TRBJ1-2; no reliable D call. With 6 bases removed from V and 5 bases from J, the gap between germline ends came to 16 bases. This CDR3 contains 14 residues. Germline loops: CDR1 MNHEY, CDR2 SMNVEV (reference sequence). This CDR3 is CASRPEPPFYGYTF. CDR3 nucleotides: TGTGCCAGCAGGCCTGAGCCCCCCTTTTATGGCTACACCTTC.

This clone was seen just once. The rearrangement links TRBV2 to TRBJ1-2; no definite D call. The V end lost 4 bases, the J end lost 4 bases, and 13 bases lay between the germline ends. From germline, CDR1 is SNHLY and CDR2 FYNNEI. The CDR3 sequence is 14 residues long. In DNA form, the CDR3 reads TGTGCCAGCAGTGGAGGGAGGTCAATCTATGGCTACACCTTC. Its protein is CASSGGRSIYGYTF.

The genes are TRBV27 and TRBJ2-2; TRBD2 aligns across 9 bases. The CDR3 extends over 17 amino acids. Trimming removed 3 bases from V and 3 bases from J; junction bases left unmatched: 8. CDR1 MNHEY and CDR2 SMNVEV come from the germline V gene (reference sequence). DNA for the CDR3: TGTGCCAGCAGTTTGGGCGGGAGGGCAAGAGACACCGGGGAGCTGTTTTTT. It is translated as CASSLGGRARDTGELFF.

This clone was seen just once. This chain uses TRBV27 with TRBJ2-2; TRBD2 might be the D (5 bases). In germline, CDR1 is MNHEY, CDR2 SMNVEV (reference sequence). V was trimmed by 6 bases and J by 7 bases, leaving 21 bases between them. CDR3 length equals 16 residues. CDR3 bases: TGTGCCAGCAGGCCTTCCCGAGACTATTACGGCGGGGAGCTGTTTTTT. Its protein is CASRPSRDYYGGELFF.

The rearrangement links TRBV4-1 to TRBJ1-3; D remains unclear. The CDR3 runs 17 residues. V lost 4 bases, J lost 3 bases, and 19 bases lay in between. Per germline, CDR1 MGHRA and CDR2 YSYEKL. CDR3 in amino acids: CASSPARNSLVGNTIYF. The CDR3 coding sequence is TGCGCCAGCAGCCCGGCCCGTAACAGCTTGGTTGGAAACACCATATATTTT.

V is TRBV2 and J is TRBJ2-7, with a tentative D call TRBD1 (5 bases). This CDR3 is built from 15 residues. Germline CDR1 reads SNHLY; CDR2 reads FYNNEI. Trimming left V 2 bases short and J 3 bases short, with 14 bases between. The CDR3 DNA follows: TGTGCCAGCAGTGAATTTACAGGAGTAATCTACGAGCAGTACTTC. Its translation is CASSEFTGVIYEQYF.

The chain carries TRBV29-1 and TRBJ1-3, with D possibly being TRBD1 (5 bases). Trimming removed 3 bases at V and 0 bases at J, with 6 bases between. The germline CDR1 and CDR2 sequences are SQVTM and ANQGSEA. The CDR3 has 13 residues. CDR3 sequence: CSVEQGSGNTIYF. The CDR3, as DNA: TGCAGCGTTGAGCAGGGCTCTGGAAACACCATATATTTT.

Only a few counts were recorded for this clone. The rearrangement uses TRBV7-3 and TRBJ2-2; 7 bases are a match to TRBD2. This CDR3 has 16 residues. Germline-derived CDR1 and CDR2 are SGHTA and FQGTGA. The ends lost 5 bases at V and 1 base at J; junction bases unmatched: 7. CDR3 coding DNA: TGTGCCAGCAGCCCCCGGACTAGGGGGAACACCGGGGAGCTGTTTTTT. Translating it yields CASSPRTRGNTGELFF.

On this clone: The same CDR3 can be traced to other DNA sequences in this sample. CDR3 nucleotides: TGTGCCAGCAGTGAAGCGGCAGGGGGTGTGGAGACCCAGTACTTC. Translated, it gives CASSEAAGGVETQYF. This chain connects TRBV2 to TRBJ2-5, with 7 positions matching TRBD1. Losses at the gene ends were 0 bases for V and 5 bases for J; bases not matched to a gene: 6. The CDR3 totals 15 residues. The germline V gene has CDR1 SNHLY and CDR2 FYNNEI.

The chain employs TRBV9 and TRBJ2-1; TRBD2 matches 15 bases. There are 19 residues in the CDR3. Losses at the gene ends were 7 bases for V and 4 bases for J; bases not matched to a gene: 15. Per the germline V gene, CDR1 is SGDLS and CDR2 is YYNGEE. The CDR3 sequence: CASYKGGLAGGPGYNEQFF. In nucleotides, the CDR3 is TGTGCCAGCTATAAAGGTGGACTAGCGGGAGGGCCAGGGTACAATGAGCAGTTCTTC.

This chain joins TRBV19 and TRBJ2-3; 7 bases map to TRBD1. CDR3 length equals 15 residues. Germline CDR1 and CDR2: LNHDA and SQIVND (reference sequence). Trimming removed 5 bases from V and 0 bases from J; junction bases left unmatched: 5. This chain's CDR3 is CASSGRQGSTDTQYF. The CDR3 DNA is TGTGCCAGTAGTGGAAGACAGGGCAGCACAGATACGCAGTATTTT.

The rearrangement joins TRBV28 to TRBJ2-7; D remains unclear. Germline V lookup: CDR1 MDHEN, CDR2 SYDVKM. V was pared by 4 bases and J by 0 bases, with 4 bases between. There are 12 residues in the CDR3. CDR3 in DNA: TGTGCCAGCAGTTCAAACTCCTACGAGCAGTACTTC. Translating gives CASSSNSYEQYF.

The chain employs TRBV7-6 and TRBJ2-7, with D possibly matching TRBD2 (6 bases). CDR1 is SGHVS and CDR2 is FNYEAQ in the germline V gene. The V gene lost 8 bases and the J gene lost 6 bases, with 23 bases spanning the gap. This CDR3 has 15 residues. This chain's CDR3 is CASPPRQGGRGEQYF. The CDR3, as DNA: TGTGCCAGCCCCCCACGGCAGGGAGGAAGGGGCGAGCAGTACTTC.

The V call is TRBV6-5, the J call TRBJ1-2; D is possibly TRBD1 (6 bases). The V gene's germline CDR1 is MNHEY and CDR2 SVGAGI. The CDR3 is 15 amino acids. Deletions cut 10 bases from V and 5 bases from J, with 23 bases between. CDR3 in amino acids: CATEARSGGTYGYTF. The CDR3 DNA sequence: TGTGCCACCGAAGCCCGCAGCGGGGGCACTTATGGCTACACCTTC.

V usage is TRBV5-1 and J usage is TRBJ2-3; TRBD1 matches at 8 bases. Looked up from germline, CDR1 is SGHRS and CDR2 is YFSETQ. V shed 5 bases and J 0 bases; nucleotides not matched to a gene: 14. The CDR3 is 18 residues long. The chain's CDR3 is CASRPTGGAVISTDTQYF. CDR3 DNA sequence: TGCGCCAGCAGGCCTACAGGGGGAGCAGTTATTAGCACAGATACGCAGTATTTT.

This clone was detected only a few times. This rearrangement joins TRBV29-1 to TRBJ2-2; TRBD1 might be the D (5 bases). V lost 4 bases to trimming and J lost 5 bases, with 11 bases between them. CDR1 is SQVTM, CDR2 ANQGSEA, per germline. CDR3 length equals 13 residues. As DNA, the CDR3 is TGCAGCGTTGGTGACAGCAGAACCGGGGAGCTGTTTTTT. It codes for CSVGDSRTGELFF.

The rearrangement joins TRBV9 to TRBJ1-3; 10 bases line up with TRBD1. V shed 3 bases, J shed 3 bases, and the junction held 9 bases outside the gene matches. Germline CDR1 SGDLS, CDR2 YYNGEE. The CDR3 consists of 17 residues. The CDR3 DNA reads as TGTGCCAGCAGCGCCCGGGACAGGGGCTCTGGTGGAAACACCATATATTTT. Its translation is CASSARDRGSGGNTIYF.

The chain employs TRBV5-5 and TRBJ2-1; 8 nucleotides match TRBD1. The length of the CDR3 is 11 residues. Per germline, CDR1 SGHKS and CDR2 YYEKEE (reference sequence). The trim removed 3 bases at V and 12 bases at J, leaving 2 bases unmatched. The CDR3 coding sequence is TGTGCCAGCAGCTCGACAGGGGTGCAGTTCTTC. Translating gives CASSSTGVQFF. Combining the CDR3 with reference TRBV5-5 and TRBJ2-1 gives the whole variable domain DAGVTQSPTHLIKTRGQQVTLRCSPISGHKSVSWYQQVLGQGPQFIFQYYEKEERGRGNFPDRFSARQFPNYSSELNVNALLLGDSALYLCASSSTGVQFFGPGTRLTVL.

Regarding this clone: Other DNA sequences in the sample encode the same CDR3. CDR3 region: CASSRGDTQYF. CDR3 sequence (DNA): TGTGCCAGCAGCCGAGGTGATACGCAGTATTTT. J is TRBJ2-3 and V is TRBV27; D unresolved. Trimming removed 6 bases at V and 6 bases at J, with 7 bases between. The CDR3 loop spans 11 amino acids. Germline values: CDR1 MNHEY, CDR2 SMNVEV (reference sequence).

V usage is TRBV11-2 and J usage is TRBJ2-1; 11 bases are shared with TRBD2. With V trimmed by 6 bases and J by 6 bases, 19 bases remained unmatched. CDR1 is SGHAT, CDR2 FQNNGV, per germline. This CDR3 spans 19 amino acids. For the CDR3, the DNA is TGTGCCAGCAGTCAAAGGGCACTAGCGGGAGATCCTTGGGGCAATGAGCAGTTCTTC. This encodes CASSQRALAGDPWGNEQFF.

The genes are TRBV6-5 and TRBJ1-1; no reliable D call. This CDR3 is 13 amino acids long. Germline V CDR1 and CDR2: MNHEY, SVGAGI. The ends were cut back, 0 bases at V and 3 bases at J, with 5 bases in the middle. The CDR3 DNA follows: TGTGCCAGCAGTTACTCGCCGGACACTGAAGCTTTCTTT. It encodes CASSYSPDTEAFF.

This chain uses TRBV6-6 with TRBJ1-3; 9 bases match TRBD1. After removal of 6 bases from V and 0 bases from J, the junction contained 6 bases not matched to a gene. Germline-derived CDR1 and CDR2 are MNHNY and SVGAGI (reference sequence). The CDR3 sequence is 16 residues long. CDR3 region: CASRTGTGTSGNTIYF. CDR3 nucleotide sequence: TGTGCCAGCAGAACCGGGACAGGGACCTCTGGAAACACCATATATTTT.

The chain links TRBV2 to TRBJ1-1; D perhaps matches TRBD1 (6 bases). Trimming removed 7 bases from V and 0 bases from J, with 12 bases in between. This CDR3 contains 14 residues. Germline CDR1 is SNHLY and CDR2 is FYNNEI. The CDR3 bases are TGTGCCAGCATGAGACAGGCCATGAACACTGAAGCTTTCTTT. Encoded protein: CASMRQAMNTEAFF.